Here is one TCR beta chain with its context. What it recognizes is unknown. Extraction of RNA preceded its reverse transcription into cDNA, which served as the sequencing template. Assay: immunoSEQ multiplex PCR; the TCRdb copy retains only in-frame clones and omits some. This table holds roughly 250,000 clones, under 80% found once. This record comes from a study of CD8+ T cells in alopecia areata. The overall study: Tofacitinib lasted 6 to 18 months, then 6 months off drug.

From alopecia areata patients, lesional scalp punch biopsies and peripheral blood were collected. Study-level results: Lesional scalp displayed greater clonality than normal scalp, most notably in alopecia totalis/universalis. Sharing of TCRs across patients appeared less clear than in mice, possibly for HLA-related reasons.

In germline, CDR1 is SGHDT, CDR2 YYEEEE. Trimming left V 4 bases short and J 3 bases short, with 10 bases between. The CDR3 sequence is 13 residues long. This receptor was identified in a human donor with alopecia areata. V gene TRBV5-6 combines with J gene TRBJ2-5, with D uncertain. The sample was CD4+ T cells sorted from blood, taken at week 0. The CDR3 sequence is CASSPDMEETQYF. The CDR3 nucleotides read TGTGCCAGCAGCCCTGACATGGAAGAGACCCAGTACTTC.